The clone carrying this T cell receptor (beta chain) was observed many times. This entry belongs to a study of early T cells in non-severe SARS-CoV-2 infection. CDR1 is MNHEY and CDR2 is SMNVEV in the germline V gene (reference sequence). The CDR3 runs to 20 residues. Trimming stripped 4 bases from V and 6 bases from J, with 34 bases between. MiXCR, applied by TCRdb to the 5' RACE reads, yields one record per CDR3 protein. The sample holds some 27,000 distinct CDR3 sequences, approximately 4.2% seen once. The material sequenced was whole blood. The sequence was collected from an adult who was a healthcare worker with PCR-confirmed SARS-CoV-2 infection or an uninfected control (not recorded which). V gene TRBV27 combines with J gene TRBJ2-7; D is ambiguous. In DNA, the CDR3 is TGTGCCAGCAGTTGTGGAGTTCGTCTCAAAGACCGGGCTGCCTCCGGCGAGCAGTACTTC. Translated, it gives CASSCGVRLKDRAASGEQYF.